This T cell receptor (beta chain) was sequenced for a study of blood T cells in healthy people across ages. Overall study results and limits: Per-million-T-cell TCR beta diversity fell roughly linearly with age.

CDR1 is DFQATT and CDR2 is SNEGSKA in the germline V gene (reference sequence). This CDR3 is 13 amino acids long. The germline V and J ends were trimmed by 3 bases and 3 bases, with 11 bases remaining between them. On this clonotype itself: Its specificity is not known.

Alongside a J-beta primer mix, a sample-barcoded 5' primer served in a second PCR lasting about 7 to 11 cycles. MiXCR, applied by TCRdb to the 5' RACE reads, yields one record per CDR3 protein. The repertoire holds 1.5 million to 2 million distinct CDR3 sequences, with 28% as singletons. The rearrangement joins TRBV20-1 to TRBJ1-1; D gene unclear. Sequenced input: blood. This clonotype originated in a woman in her 30s in good health. The CDR3 DNA reads as TGCAGTGCTAGTGAGGGCTTTGACACTGAAGCTTTCTTT. Residues: CSASEGFDTEAFF.